Below, 8 T cell receptor beta chains from the same sample are listed, as sequenced in a study of shared clonotypes between healthy human individuals. Clones were sequenced by immunoSEQ multiplex PCR, and TCRdb holds only the in-frame ones, with some missing. This table has under 2.5 million clones, 85% to 95% appearing once. Material for sequencing was naive CD4+ T cells from PBMCs. As for subset: CD45RA+ positively selected. The source of these receptors is a man between 18 and 29 years old in good health. Some clones in this sample may be carry-over from other donors' samples.

This clone was counted only a few times. J is TRBJ1-2 and V is TRBV29-1; D ambiguous. Germline loops: CDR1 SQVTM, CDR2 ANQGSEA. V was cut by 4 bases and J by 8 bases, with 11 bases left in between. This CDR3 contains 11 residues. The CDR3 region is CSVADLGGYTF. The CDR3 DNA is TGCAGCGTTGCGGACCTCGGGGGCTACACCTTC.

The chain uses TRBV28 and TRBJ2-7, with 9 nucleotides matching TRBD2. The CDR3 sequence is 14 residues long. The germline gives CDR1 MDHEN, CDR2 SYDVKM. J gave up 5 bases and V 5 bases, and 7 bases lay outside the gene matches. The CDR3 loop is CASSLTGTSHEQYF. The CDR3 DNA sequence: TGTGCCAGCAGTCTCACCGGGACTAGCCACGAGCAGTACTTC.

The V gene is TRBV25-1, the J gene TRBJ1-1, with no clear D. The CDR3 extends over 12 amino acids. Trimming left V 7 bases short and J 3 bases short, with 9 bases between. CDR1 is MGHDK and CDR2 is SYGVNS in the germline V gene. DNA for the CDR3: TGTGCCAGCAACGGACGGTACACTGAAGCTTTCTTT. This translates into CASNGRYTEAFF.

The chain recombines TRBV7-2 with TRBJ1-5; D unclear. This CDR3 is 14 amino acids long. Per the germline V gene, CDR1 is SGHTA and CDR2 is FQGNSA. Trimming stripped 3 bases from V and 5 bases from J, with 11 bases between. The CDR3 nucleotides read TGTGCCAGCAGCTTTCCTAGCCCTTATCAGCCCCAGCATTTT. Residues: CASSFPSPYQPQHF. Full variable domain (outside the CDR3, taken from reference TRBV7-2 and TRBJ1-5): GAGVSQSPSNKVTEKGKDVELRCDPISGHTALYWYRQSLGQGLEFLIYFQGNSAPDKSGLPSDRFSAERTGGSVSTLTIQRTQQEDSAVYLCASSFPSPYQPQHFGDGTRLSIL.

This sequence joins TRBV7-9 and TRBJ2-7; 8 positions match TRBD2. There are 14 residues in the CDR3. Germline assignment: CDR1 SEHNR and CDR2 FQNEAQ (reference sequence). V lost 7 bases to trimming and J lost 0 bases; unmatched junction nucleotides: 5. CDR3 in amino acids: CASTPSGGSYEQYF. The CDR3 DNA reads as TGTGCCAGCACCCCCAGCGGGGGCTCCTACGAGCAGTACTTC.

The chain joins TRBV7-2 to TRBJ1-5, with a weak D call TRBD1 (5 bases). The CDR3 has 13 residues. V was clipped by 3 bases and J by 7 bases, with 10 bases between them. Germline V gives CDR1 SGHTA, CDR2 FQGNSA. CDR3 sequence (DNA): TGTGCCAGCAGCTTCCAGGGAGGGCAGCCCCAGCATTTT. Residues: CASSFQGGQPQHF.

Of note for this clone: The same CDR3 is also encoded by other DNA sequences in this sample. This sequence joins TRBV9 and TRBJ2-2; TRBD2 is a possible D gene (5 bases). The V end lost 0 bases, the J end lost 8 bases, and 11 bases lay between the germline ends. The CDR3 loop spans 14 amino acids. CDR1 is SGDLS and CDR2 is YYNGEE in the germline V gene. Here the CDR3 DNA reads TGTGCCAGCAGCGTAGTTGGTGGGAGTGGGGAGCTGTTTTTT. It codes for CASSVVGGSGELFF.

This rearrangement joins TRBV29-1 to TRBJ2-5; 9 bases map to TRBD1. The CDR3 runs 15 residues. Unmatched junction bases numbered 14, after V lost 7 bases and J lost 5 bases. Germline V gene lookup returns CDR1 SQVTM and CDR2 ANQGSEA. Here the CDR3 DNA reads TGCAGCGCCAAGGTCAGGGACAGGGTGAGGGAGACCCAGTACTTC. This gives the protein CSAKVRDRVRETQYF.